The source of this T cell receptor (beta chain) is a study of blood T cell repertoires in COVID-19. The method was immunoSEQ multiplex PCR; TCRdb's version includes in-frame clones alone and lacks a portion of them. The data contain about 70,000 clones, 65% to 90% of them seen just once; the ten biggest clones take up 6.5% to 7.5%. The germline V gene has CDR1 MDHEN and CDR2 SYDVKM. With 3 bases clipped from V and 4 bases from J, the junction kept 3 bases outside the gene matches. There are 14 residues in the CDR3. The clonotype comes from a man between 25 and 39 years old with COVID-19, enrolled during active disease. Sequenced input: peripheral blood. This chain links TRBV28 with TRBJ1-2, with 9 bases lining up with TRBD1. CDR3 nucleotides: TGTGCCAGCAGTTTTGGGACAGGGATCTATGGCTACACCTTC. As protein: CASSFGTGIYGYTF.